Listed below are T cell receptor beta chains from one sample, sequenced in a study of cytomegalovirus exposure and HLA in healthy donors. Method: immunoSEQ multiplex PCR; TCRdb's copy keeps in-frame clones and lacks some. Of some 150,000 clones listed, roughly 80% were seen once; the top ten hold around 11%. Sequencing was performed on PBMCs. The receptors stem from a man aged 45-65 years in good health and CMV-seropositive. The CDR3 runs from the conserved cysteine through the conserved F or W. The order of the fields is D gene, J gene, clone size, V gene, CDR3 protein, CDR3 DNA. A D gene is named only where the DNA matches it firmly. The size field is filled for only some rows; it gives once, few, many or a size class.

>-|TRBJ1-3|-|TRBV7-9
CASSSSRVVSIYF
TGTGCCAGCAGCTCCTCCCGGGTAGTGTCCATATATTTT
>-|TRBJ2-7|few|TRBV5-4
CASSFQGYEQYF
TGTGCCAGCAGCTTTCAGGGATACGAGCAGTACTTC
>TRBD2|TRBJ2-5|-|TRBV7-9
CASSSPERGVVETQYF
TGTGCCAGCAGCTCCCCCGAGCGGGGGGTCGTGGAGACCCAGTACTTC
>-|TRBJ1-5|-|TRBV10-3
CAISEGQGGNQPQHF
TGTGCCATCAGTGAAGGTCAGGGTGGGAATCAGCCCCAGCATTTT
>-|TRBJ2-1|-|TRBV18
CASSRRTGPGNEQFF
TGTGCCAGCTCACGACGGACTGGACCGGGAAATGAGCAGTTCTTC
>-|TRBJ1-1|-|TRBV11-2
CASSFPRGGLNTEAFF
TGTGCCAGCAGCTTTCCGCGGGGGGGCTTGAACACTGAAGCTTTCTTT
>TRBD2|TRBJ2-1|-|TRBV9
CASSGTSGSLYNEQFF
TGTGCCAGCAGCGGGACTAGCGGGAGTCTCTACAATGAGCAGTTCTTC
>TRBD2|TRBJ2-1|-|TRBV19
CASSTGTSEQFF
TGTGCCAGTAGTACCGGGACTAGTGAGCAGTTCTTC
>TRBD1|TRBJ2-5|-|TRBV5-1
CASSLGGQTLQETQYF
TGCGCCAGCAGCTTGGGGGGACAGACCCTCCAAGAGACCCAGTACTTC
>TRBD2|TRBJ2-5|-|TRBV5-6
CASSYLAGETQYF
TGTGCCAGCAGCTATCTAGCGGGAGAGACCCAGTACTTC
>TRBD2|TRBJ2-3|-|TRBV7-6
CASSLASQRGGPATTTDTQYF
TGTGCCAGCAGCTTAGCGAGCCAGCGGGGGGGCCCGGCCACCACGACAGATACGCAGTATTTT
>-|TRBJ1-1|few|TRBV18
CASSPPGQTEAFF
TGTGCCAGCTCACCACCGGGCCAGACTGAAGCTTTCTTT
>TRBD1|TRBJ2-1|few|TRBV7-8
CASSTHRGNEQFF
TGTGCCAGCAGCACCCACAGGGGTAATGAGCAGTTCTTC
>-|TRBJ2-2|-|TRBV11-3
CASSQALGSAGELFF
TGTGCCAGCAGCCAAGCCCTAGGTTCTGCCGGGGAGCTGTTTTTT
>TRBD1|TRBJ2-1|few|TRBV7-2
CASSLVVGYDGTAEQFF
TGTGCCAGCAGCTTAGTAGTCGGGTACGACGGGACAGCAGAGCAGTTCTTC
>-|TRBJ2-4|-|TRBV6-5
CASSSGLAKNIQYF
TGTGCCAGCAGTTCTGGGCTGGCCAAAAACATTCAGTACTTC
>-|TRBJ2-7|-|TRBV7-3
CASSQSRLGEQYF
TGTGCCAGCAGCCAGTCGCGGTTGGGCGAGCAGTACTTC
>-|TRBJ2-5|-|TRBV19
CASSIIYSGQETQYF
TGTGCCAGTAGTATTATTTATAGCGGCCAAGAGACCCAGTACTTC
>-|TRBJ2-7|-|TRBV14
CASSETYEQYF
TGTGCCAGCAGCGAGACCTACGAGCAGTACTTC
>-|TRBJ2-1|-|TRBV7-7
CASSFAPFAGSSYNEQFF
TGTGCTAGCAGCTTTGCTCCTTTTGCGGGGAGCTCCTACAATGAGCAGTTCTTC
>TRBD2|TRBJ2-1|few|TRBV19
CASSMGTSGYNEQFF
TGTGCCAGTAGTATGGGGACTAGCGGATACAATGAGCAGTTCTTC
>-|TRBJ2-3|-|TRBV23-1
CASSQWRRAGDTQYF
TGCGCCAGCAGTCAGTGGCGCAGGGCCGGAGATACGCAGTATTTT
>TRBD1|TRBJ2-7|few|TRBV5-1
CASRFWDRSYEQYF
TGCGCCAGCAGGTTCTGGGACAGGAGCTACGAGCAGTACTTC
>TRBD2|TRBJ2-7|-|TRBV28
CASSPSGGYEQYF
TGTGCCAGCAGTCCAAGCGGGGGTTACGAGCAGTACTTC
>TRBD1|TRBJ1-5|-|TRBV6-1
CASSGRTGFSNQPQHF
TGTGCCAGCAGTGGGAGGACAGGATTTAGCAATCAGCCCCAGCATTTT
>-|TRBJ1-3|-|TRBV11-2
CASNPSGVDGNTIYF
TGTGCCAGCAATCCCTCAGGGGTGGATGGAAACACCATATATTTT
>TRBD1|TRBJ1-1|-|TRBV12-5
CASGLAYTGVNTEAFF
TGTGCTAGTGGTTTGGCCTACACAGGGGTGAACACTGAAGCTTTCTTT
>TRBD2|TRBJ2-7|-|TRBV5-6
CASSSGLAGVSYEQYF
TGTGCCAGCAGCTCTGGACTAGCGGGGGTCTCCTACGAGCAGTACTTC
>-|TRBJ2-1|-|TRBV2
CASGGVRNDEQFF
TGTGCCAGCGGCGGAGTTCGGAACGATGAGCAGTTCTTC
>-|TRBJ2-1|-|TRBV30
CAWNGLWASEQFF
TGTGCCTGGAACGGTCTTTGGGCTAGCGAGCAGTTCTTC
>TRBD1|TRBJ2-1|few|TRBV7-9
CASSPGQGLIDEQFF
TGTGCCAGCAGCCCTGGACAGGGTCTTATTGATGAGCAGTTCTTC
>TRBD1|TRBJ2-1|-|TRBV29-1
CSVGQGPWDEQFF
TGCAGCGTTGGACAGGGCCCGTGGGATGAGCAGTTCTTC
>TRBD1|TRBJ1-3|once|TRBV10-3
CAIRRQGFGNTIYF
TGTGCCATCAGGCGACAGGGATTTGGAAACACCATATATTTT
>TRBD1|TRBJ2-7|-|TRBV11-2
CASTLTGGMDEQYF
TGTGCCAGCACCTTGACAGGGGGTATGGACGAGCAGTACTTC
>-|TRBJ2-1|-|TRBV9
CASSVRRGNNEQFF
TGTGCCAGCAGCGTACGCAGAGGGAACAATGAGCAGTTCTTC
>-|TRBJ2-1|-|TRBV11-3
CASSLGATPRHEQFF
TGTGCCAGCAGCTTAGGAGCTACTCCCCGTCATGAGCAGTTCTTC
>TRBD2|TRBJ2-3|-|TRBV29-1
CSTSGLAGPTVITDTQYF
TGCAGCACCTCGGGACTAGCGGGACCAACCGTCATCACAGATACGCAGTATTTT
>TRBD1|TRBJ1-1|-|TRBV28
CAGQGNTEAFF
TGTGCCGGACAGGGTAACACTGAAGCTTTCTTT
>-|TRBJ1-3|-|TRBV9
CASSRGNTIYF
TGTGCCAGCAGCCGGGGAAACACCATATATTTT